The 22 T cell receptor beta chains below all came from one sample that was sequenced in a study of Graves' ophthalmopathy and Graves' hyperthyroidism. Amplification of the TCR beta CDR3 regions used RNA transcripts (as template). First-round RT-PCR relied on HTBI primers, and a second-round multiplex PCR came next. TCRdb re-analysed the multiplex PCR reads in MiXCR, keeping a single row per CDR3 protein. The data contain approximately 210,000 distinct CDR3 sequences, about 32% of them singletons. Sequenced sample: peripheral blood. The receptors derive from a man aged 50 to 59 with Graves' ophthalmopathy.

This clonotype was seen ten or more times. The CDR3 protein is CASSLTNTEAFF. In DNA, the CDR3 is TGTGCCAGCAGCTTAACGAACACTGAAGCTTTCTTT. The chain uses TRBV11-2 and TRBJ1-1; no clear D gene. V gave up 2 bases and J gave up 1 base, with 2 bases separating them. CDR1 SGHAT and CDR2 FQNNGV come from the germline V gene. CDR3 length equals 12 residues.

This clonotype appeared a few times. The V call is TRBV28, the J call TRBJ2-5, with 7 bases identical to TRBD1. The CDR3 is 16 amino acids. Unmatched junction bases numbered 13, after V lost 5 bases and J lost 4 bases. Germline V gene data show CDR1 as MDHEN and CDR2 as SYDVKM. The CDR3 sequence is CASSPRPGGVSETQYF. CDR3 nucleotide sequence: TGTGCCAGCAGTCCCCGCCCAGGGGGAGTCTCAGAGACCCAGTACTTC. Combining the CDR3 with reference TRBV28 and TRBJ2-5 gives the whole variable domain DVKVTQSSRYLVKRTGEKVFLECVQDMDHENMFWYRQDPGLGLRLIYFSYDVKMKEKGDIPEGYSVSREKKERFSLILESASTNQTSMYLCASSPRPGGVSETQYFGPGTRLLVL.

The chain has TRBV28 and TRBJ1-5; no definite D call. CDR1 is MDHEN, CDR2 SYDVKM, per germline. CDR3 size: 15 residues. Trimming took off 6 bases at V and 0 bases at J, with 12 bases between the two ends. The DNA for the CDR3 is TGTGCCAGCAGGGCGGACTATTATAGCAATCAGCCCCAGCATTTT. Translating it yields CASRADYYSNQPQHF. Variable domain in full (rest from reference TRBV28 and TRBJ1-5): DVKVTQSSRYLVKRTGEKVFLECVQDMDHENMFWYRQDPGLGLRLIYFSYDVKMKEKGDIPEGYSVSREKKERFSLILESASTNQTSMYLCASRADYYSNQPQHFGDGTRLSIL.

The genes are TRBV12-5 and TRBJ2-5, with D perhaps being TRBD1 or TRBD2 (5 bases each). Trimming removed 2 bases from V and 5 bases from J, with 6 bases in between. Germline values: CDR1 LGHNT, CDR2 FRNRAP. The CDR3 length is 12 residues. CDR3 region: CASGLRGETQYF. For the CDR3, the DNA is TGTGCTAGTGGTTTGCGGGGCGAGACCCAGTACTTC.

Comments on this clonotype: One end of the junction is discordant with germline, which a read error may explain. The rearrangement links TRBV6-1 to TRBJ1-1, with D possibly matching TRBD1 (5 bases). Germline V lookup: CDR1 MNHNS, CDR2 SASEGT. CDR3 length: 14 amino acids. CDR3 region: CASSPRGPNTEASF. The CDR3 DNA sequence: TGTGCCAGCAGTCCGCGGGGACCAAACACTGAAGCTTCCTTT.

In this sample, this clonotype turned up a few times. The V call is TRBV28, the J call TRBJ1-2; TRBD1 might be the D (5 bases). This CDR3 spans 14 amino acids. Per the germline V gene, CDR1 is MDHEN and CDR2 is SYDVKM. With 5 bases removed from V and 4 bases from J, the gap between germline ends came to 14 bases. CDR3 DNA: TGTGCCAGCAGTCCCGACAGTTACGTCTATGGCTACACCTTC. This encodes CASSPDSYVYGYTF.

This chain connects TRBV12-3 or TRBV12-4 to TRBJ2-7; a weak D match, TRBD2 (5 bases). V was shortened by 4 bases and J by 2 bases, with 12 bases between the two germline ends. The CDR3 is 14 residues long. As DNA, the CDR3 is TGTGCCAGCAGTTGGGCTAGCACCACCTACGAGCAGTACTTC. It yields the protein CASSWASTTYEQYF.

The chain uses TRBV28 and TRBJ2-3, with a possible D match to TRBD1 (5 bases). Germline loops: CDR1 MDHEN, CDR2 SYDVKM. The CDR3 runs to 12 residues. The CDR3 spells CGWADNTDTQYF. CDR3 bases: TGTGGGTGGGCGGACAACACAGATACGCAGTATTTT.

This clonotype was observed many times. The CDR3 region is CAWSRGSSTYEQYF. CDR3 bases: TGTGCCTGGAGCCGGGGCTCCTCAACCTACGAGCAGTACTTC. The chain employs TRBV30 and TRBJ2-7; D assignment may be TRBD1 or TRBD2 (5 bases each). The CDR3 covers 14 residues. The germline V gene encodes CDR1 GTSNPN and CDR2 SVGIG (reference sequence). The V end lost 3 bases, the J end lost 2 bases, and 14 bases lay between the germline ends.

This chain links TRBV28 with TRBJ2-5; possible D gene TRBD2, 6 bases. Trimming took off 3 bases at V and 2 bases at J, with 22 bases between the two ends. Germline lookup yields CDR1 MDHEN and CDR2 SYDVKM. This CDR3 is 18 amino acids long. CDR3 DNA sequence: TGTGCCAGCAGTTTGTCACCTTCTGGGGTAGCGGAACAAGAGACCCAGTACTTC. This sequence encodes CASSLSPSGVAEQETQYF.

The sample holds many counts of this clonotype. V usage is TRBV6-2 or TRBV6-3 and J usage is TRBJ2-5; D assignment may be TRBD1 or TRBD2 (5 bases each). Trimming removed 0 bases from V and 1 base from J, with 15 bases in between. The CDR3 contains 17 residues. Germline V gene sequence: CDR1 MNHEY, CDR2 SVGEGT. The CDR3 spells CASSYSFRDQVQETQYF. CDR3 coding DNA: TGTGCCAGCAGTTACTCGTTCCGGGACCAAGTCCAAGAGACCCAGTACTTC.

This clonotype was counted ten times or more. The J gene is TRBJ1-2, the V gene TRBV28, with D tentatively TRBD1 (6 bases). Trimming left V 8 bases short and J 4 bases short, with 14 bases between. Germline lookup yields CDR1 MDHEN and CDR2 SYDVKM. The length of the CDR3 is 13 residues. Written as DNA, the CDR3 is TGTGCCAGCGGGCAGGGGAAAATCTATGGCTACACCTTC. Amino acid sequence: CASGQGKIYGYTF.

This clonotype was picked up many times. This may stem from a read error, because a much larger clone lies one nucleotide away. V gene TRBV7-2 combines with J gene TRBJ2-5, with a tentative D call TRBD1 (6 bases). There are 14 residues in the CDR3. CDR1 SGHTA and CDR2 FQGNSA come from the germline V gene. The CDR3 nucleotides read TGTGCCAGCAGCTTAGGGGGGCGACAAGAGGCCCAGTACTTC. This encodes CASSLGGRQEAQYF.

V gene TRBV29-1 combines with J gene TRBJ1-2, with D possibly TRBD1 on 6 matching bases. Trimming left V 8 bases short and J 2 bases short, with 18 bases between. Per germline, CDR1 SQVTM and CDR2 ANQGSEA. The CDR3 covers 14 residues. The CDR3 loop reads CSLGAGVTNYGYTF. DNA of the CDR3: TGCAGCCTAGGGGCAGGGGTCACCAACTATGGCTACACCTTC.

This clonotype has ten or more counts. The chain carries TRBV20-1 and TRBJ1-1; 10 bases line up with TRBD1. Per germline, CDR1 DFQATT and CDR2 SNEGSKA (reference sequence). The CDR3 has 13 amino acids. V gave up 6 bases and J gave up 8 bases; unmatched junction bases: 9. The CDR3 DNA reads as TGCAGTGCCGCCGGGACAGGGGAGGCCGAAGCTTTCTTT. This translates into CSAAGTGEAEAFF.

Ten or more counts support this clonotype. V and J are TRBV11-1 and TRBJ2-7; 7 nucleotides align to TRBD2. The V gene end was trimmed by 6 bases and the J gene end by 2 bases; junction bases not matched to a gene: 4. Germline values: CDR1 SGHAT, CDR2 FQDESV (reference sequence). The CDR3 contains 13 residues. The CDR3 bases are TGTGCCAGCAGGGGGGGGTCCCCCTACGAGCAGTACTTC. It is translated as CASRGGSPYEQYF.

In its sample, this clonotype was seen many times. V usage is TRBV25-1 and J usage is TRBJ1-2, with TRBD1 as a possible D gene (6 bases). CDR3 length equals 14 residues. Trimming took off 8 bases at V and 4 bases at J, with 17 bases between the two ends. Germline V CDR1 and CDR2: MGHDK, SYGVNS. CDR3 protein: CASPKRDTFYGYTF. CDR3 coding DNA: TGTGCCAGCCCTAAGCGGGACACCTTCTATGGCTACACCTTC.

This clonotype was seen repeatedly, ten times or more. CDR3 DNA sequence: TGTGCCAGCAGTTCCGAGACAGGCGGCAATAATTCACCCCTCCACTTT. Translating it yields CASSSETGGNNSPLHF. V and J are TRBV12-3 or TRBV12-4 and TRBJ1-6; tentative D call: TRBD1 (6 bases). The CDR3 runs 16 residues. Trimming stripped 4 bases from V and 5 bases from J, with 15 bases between.

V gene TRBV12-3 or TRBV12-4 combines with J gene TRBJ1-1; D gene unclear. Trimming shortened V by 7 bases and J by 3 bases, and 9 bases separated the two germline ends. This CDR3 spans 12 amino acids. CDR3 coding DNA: TGTGCCAGCAACGCTATGGACACTGAAGCTTTCTTT. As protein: CASNAMDTEAFF.

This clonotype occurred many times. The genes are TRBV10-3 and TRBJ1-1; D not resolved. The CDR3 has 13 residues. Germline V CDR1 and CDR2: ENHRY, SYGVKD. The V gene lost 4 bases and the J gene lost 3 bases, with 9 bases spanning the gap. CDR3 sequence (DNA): TGTGCCATCAGTGGCCTGAGGGACACTGAAGCTTTCTTT. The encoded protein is CAISGLRDTEAFF.

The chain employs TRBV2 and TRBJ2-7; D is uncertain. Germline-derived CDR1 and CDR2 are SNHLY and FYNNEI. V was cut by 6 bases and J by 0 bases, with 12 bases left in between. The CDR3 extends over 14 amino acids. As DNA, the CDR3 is TGTGCCAGCAGGTCGACCTTAAGCTCCTACGAGCAGTACTTC. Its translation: CASRSTLSSYEQYF.

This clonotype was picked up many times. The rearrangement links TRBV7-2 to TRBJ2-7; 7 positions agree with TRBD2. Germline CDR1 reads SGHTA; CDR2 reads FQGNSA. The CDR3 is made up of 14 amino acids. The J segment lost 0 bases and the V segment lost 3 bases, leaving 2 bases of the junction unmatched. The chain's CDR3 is CASSLASGSYEQYF. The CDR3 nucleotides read TGTGCCAGCAGCTTGGCTAGCGGCTCCTACGAGCAGTACTTC.